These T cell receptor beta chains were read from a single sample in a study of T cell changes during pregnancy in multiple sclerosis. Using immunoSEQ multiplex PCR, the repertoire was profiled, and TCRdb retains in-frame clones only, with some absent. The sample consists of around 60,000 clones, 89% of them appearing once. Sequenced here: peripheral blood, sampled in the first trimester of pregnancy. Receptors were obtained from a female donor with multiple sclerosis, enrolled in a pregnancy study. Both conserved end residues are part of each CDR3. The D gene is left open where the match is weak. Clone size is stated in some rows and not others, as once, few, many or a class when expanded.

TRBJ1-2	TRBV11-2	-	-	TGTGCCAGCAGCTTAGCGACAGGAATACTCTATGGCTACACCTTC	CASSLATGILYGYTF
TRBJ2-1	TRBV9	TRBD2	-	TGTGCCAGCAGCGTCGGGCGGGGGGGCCAAAGACTCCGCAATGAGCAGTTCTTC	CASSVGRGGQRLRNEQFF
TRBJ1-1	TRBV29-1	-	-	TGCAGCGTTGTAGTCATTCACGACAGCCCGAGGCGGGCTTTCTTT	CSVVVIHDSPRRAFF
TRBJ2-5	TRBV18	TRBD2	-	TGTGCCAGCTCACAAAATGGTGCTAGCGGGAGTCCGGAGACCCAGTACTTC	CASSQNGASGSPETQYF
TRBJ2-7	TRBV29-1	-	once	TGCAGCGTGCAACCAGGGGGGTGGGACGAGCAGTACTTC	CSVQPGGWDEQYF
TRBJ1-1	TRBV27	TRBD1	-	TGTGCCAGCAGTCCCGGGACAGTTTTTGTGATTGAAGCTTTCTTT	CASSPGTVFVIEAFF
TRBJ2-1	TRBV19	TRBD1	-	TGTGCCAGTAGTCCCCGGACAGGGGATAGGGATGAGCAGTTCTTC	CASSPRTGDRDEQFF
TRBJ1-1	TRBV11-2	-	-	TGTGCCAGCACCCCCGGGGGGGAAGCTTTCTTT	CASTPGGEAFF
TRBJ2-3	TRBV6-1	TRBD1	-	TGTGCCAGCTCGGACAGGGGGGGAGATACGCAGTATTTT	CASSDRGGDTQYF
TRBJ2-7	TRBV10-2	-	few	TGCGCCAGCGGGCAGACCCTACAGTACTTC	CASGQTLQYF
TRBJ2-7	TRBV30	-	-	TGTGCCTGGGCAGGGACCTACGAGCAGTACTTC	CAWAGTYEQYF
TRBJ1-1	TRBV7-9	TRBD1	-	TGTGCCAGCACCCCCACAGGGGGAATTGGCACTGAAGCTTTCTTT	CASTPTGGIGTEAFF
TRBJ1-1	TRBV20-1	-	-	TGCAGTGCGACAGGTCGAACTGAAGCTTTCTTT	CSATGRTEAFF
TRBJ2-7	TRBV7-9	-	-	TGTGCCAGCAGCGAGATGGCGGGGGCCCACGAGCAGTACTTC	CASSEMAGAHEQYF
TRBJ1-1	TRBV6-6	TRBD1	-	TGTGCCAGCAGTTACCACGGTACGACAGGGTTCGCTGAAGCTTTCTTT	CASSYHGTTGFAEAFF
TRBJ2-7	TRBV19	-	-	TGTGCCAGTCGACGCGGGGCAGACCAACCCTACGAGCAGTACTTC	CASRRGADQPYEQYF
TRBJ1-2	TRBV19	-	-	TGTGCCAGTAGTATCCTGTCTAACTATGGCTACACCTTC	CASSILSNYGYTF
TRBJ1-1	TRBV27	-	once	TGTGCCAGCACCCAAAAGGGGGGGGTGCAGTTTTGGACTGAAGCTTTCTTT	CASTQKGGVQFWTEAFF
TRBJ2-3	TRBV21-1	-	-	TGTGCCAGCAGCAAAGGGGACACAACTAGCGGGAGTACAGATACGCAGTATTTT	CASSKGDTTSGSTDTQYF
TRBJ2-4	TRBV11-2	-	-	TGTGCCAGCAGCGTCGGCGGGATTTTACTAGCCAAAAACATTCAGTACTTC	CASSVGGILLAKNIQYF
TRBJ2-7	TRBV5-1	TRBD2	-	TGCGCCAGCAGCTTAAAGCTAGCGGGAGCACACGAGCAGTACTTC	CASSLKLAGAHEQYF
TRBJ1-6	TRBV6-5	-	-	TGTGCCAGCAGTTCCCCTCGTGAGTCACCCCTCCACTTT	CASSSPRESPLHF
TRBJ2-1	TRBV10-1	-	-	TGCGCCAGCAGTGATATACCGGGACATACTGTCAGCGATGAGCAGTTCTTC	CASSDIPGHTVSDEQFF
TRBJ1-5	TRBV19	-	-	TGTGCCAGTAGTCAGTGGCAGGGGCGCAATCAGCCCCAGCATTTT	CASSQWQGRNQPQHF
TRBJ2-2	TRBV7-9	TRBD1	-	TGTGCCAGCAGCTCACGGGACAGGGGGCTCACCGGGGAGCTGTTTTTT	CASSSRDRGLTGELFF
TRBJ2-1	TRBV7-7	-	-	TGTGCCAGCAGCTTCGGACTAGGGGGGACCTACAATGAGCAGTTCTTC	CASSFGLGGTYNEQFF
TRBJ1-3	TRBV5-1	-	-	TGCGCCAGCAGCCGGGGGGTTGACGCCTCTGGAAACACCATATATTTT	CASSRGVDASGNTIYF
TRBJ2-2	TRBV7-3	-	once	TGTGCCAGCAGCACCTCGGGCGGGGAGCTGTTTTTT	CASSTSGGELFF
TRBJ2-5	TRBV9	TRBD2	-	TGTGCCAGTTCGAGGCTGCTAGCGGGGTGGGAAGAGACCCAGTACTTC	CASSRLLAGWEETQYF
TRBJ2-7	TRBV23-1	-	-	TGCGCCAGCAGTCAATCGGGGCAGGTGGGCTACGAGCAGTACTTC	CASSQSGQVGYEQYF
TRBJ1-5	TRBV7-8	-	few	TGTGCCAGCAGCTTACCCGCGAATCGCAATCAGCCCCAGCATTTT	CASSLPANRNQPQHF
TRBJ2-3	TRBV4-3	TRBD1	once	TGCGCCAGCAGCCAAGATCGGGGGACAGGGGGCGAAGTAGATACGCAGTATTTT	CASSQDRGTGGEVDTQYF
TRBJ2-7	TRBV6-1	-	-	TGTGCCAGCAGTGACGGGTCCTACGAGCAGTACTTC	CASSDGSYEQYF
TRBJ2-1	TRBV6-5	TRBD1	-	TGTGCCAGCAGATTACCGGGACAGGGAGGGACTGAGCAGTTCTTC	CASRLPGQGGTEQFF
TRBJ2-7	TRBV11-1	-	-	TGTGCCAGCAGCTTAGATTCAGGGTCTGTCTACGAGCAGTACTTC	CASSLDSGSVYEQYF
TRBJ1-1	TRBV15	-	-	TGTGCCACCAGCAGAGAGGAGGGGCCGATAACTATAGCTGAAGCTTTCTTT	CATSREEGPITIAEAFF
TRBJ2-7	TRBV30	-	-	TGTGCCTGGAGAATAGGCTTACAGAGCTCCTACGAGCAGTACTTC	CAWRIGLQSSYEQYF
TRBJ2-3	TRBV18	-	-	TGTGCCAGCTCAGTTACTGAGGGAACAGATACGCAGTATTTT	CASSVTEGTDTQYF
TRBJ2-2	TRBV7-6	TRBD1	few	TGTGCCAGCAGCCCCCGTTACAGGGGCCAGAACACCGGGGAGCTGTTTTTT	CASSPRYRGQNTGELFF
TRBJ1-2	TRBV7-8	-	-	TGTGCCAGCAGCTTAGGCGGCTATGGCTACACCTTC	CASSLGGYGYTF
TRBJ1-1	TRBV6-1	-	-	TGTGCCAGCAGTGATCAGGTGGCCCCTGGGTATACTGAAGCTTTCTTT	CASSDQVAPGYTEAFF
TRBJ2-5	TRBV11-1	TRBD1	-	TGTGCCAGCAGCTTAGAACAGGGGGTCGGGGAGACCCAGTACTTC	CASSLEQGVGETQYF
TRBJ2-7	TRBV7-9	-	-	TGTGCCAGCAGCTTGGCCACCTCCTACGAGCAGTACTTC	CASSLATSYEQYF
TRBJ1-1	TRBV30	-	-	TGTGCCTGGAGTGTTACTCTCCCCTGGGCTTTCTTT	CAWSVTLPWAFF
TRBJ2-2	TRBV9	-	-	TGTGCCAGCAGCGGGTGGCTCGGGGGAGGAGACGGGGAGCTGTTTTTT	CASSGWLGGGDGELFF
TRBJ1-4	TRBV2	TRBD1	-	TGTGCCAGCTGGAGAGAGGGACAGGGTTTTTTT	CASWREGQGFF
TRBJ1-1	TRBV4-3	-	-	TGCGCCAGCAGCCGATACGGGGAAAGGAATACTGAAGCTTTCTTT	CASSRYGERNTEAFF
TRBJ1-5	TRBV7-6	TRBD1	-	TGTGCCAGCAGCTTAGAACCCCCGAGACAGGGGATGCAGCCCCAGCATTTT	CASSLEPPRQGMQPQHF
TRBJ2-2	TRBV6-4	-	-	TGTGCCAGCAGTGTGAAACTCACGTTTTCGAACACCGGGGAGCTGTTTTTT	CASSVKLTFSNTGELFF
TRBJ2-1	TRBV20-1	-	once	TGCAGTGCTAGAGCGGTCAATGAGCAGTTCTTC	CSARAVNEQFF
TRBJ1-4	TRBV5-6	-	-	TGTGCCAGCAGCTTGAGCGGGGGGATAGGGATTGGTGAAAAACTGTTTTTT	CASSLSGGIGIGEKLFF
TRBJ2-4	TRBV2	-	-	TGTGCCAGCATCCAAAGCTCCACAGGGTCCACACACAACTTC	CASIQSSTGSTHNF
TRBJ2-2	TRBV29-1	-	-	TGCAGCGTCCAAGGGGGGGTCACCGGGGAGCTGTTTTTT	CSVQGGVTGELFF